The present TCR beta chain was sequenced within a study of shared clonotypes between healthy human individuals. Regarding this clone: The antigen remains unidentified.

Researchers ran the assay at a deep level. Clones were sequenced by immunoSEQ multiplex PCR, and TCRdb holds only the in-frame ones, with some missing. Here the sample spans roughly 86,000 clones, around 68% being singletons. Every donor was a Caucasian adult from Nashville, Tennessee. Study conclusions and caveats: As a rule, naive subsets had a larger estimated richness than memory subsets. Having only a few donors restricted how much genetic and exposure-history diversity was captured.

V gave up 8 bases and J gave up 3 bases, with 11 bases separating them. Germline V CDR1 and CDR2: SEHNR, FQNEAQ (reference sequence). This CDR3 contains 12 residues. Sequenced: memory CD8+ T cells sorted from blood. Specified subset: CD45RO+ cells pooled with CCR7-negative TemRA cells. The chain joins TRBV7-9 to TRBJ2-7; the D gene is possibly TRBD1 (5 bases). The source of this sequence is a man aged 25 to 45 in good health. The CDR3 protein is CASDQGIYEQYF. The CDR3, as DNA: TGTGCCAGCGATCAGGGTATCTACGAGCAGTACTTC.